This TCR beta chain was found in a study of blood T cell repertoires in COVID-19. Study at large: Samples taken during acute and convalescent COVID-19 were collected in the United States, Italy and Spain. Sources were T cells, B-cell-depleted T cells, or PBMCs; the material itself was cDNA or gDNA.

Those enrolled, adults aged roughly 18 to 89 years, came from 24 US areas. Which cohort a participant joined came from the clinical history participants gave. This table comes from immunoSEQ multiplex PCR, and its TCRdb copy is limited to in-frame clones, with some not included. The repertoire holds 450,000 to 500,000 clones, roughly 87% seen once, with 0.65% to 0.9% in the top ten. CDR1 is SGHRS, CDR2 YFSETQ, per germline. The CDR3 extends over 15 amino acids. Trimming at V came to 5 bases and at J to 4 bases, leaving 11 bases not matched to a gene. This clone was seen only a few times. J is TRBJ2-7 and V is TRBV5-1; 8 bases match TRBD1. The TCR was taken from a young woman who had recovered from COVID-19. Sequenced: PBMCs or T cells enriched from blood (not recorded which). CDR3 coding DNA: TGCGCCAGCAGATACAATGACAGGGGCGTATACGAGCAGTACTTC. Residues: CASRYNDRGVYEQYF.